This entry lists 17 T cell receptor beta chains sequenced from one sample in a study of beta chain features in type 1 diabetes. The sequenced template was cDNA made from the entire isolated RNA. Using immunoSEQ multiplex PCR, the repertoire was profiled, and TCRdb retains in-frame clones only, with some absent. The table shows 360,000 or so clones, with 15% to 20% occurring only once. The sequenced material came from naive CD4+ T cells from blood. Receptors were obtained from a woman under 30 in good health.

This clone has only a few counts. The chain employs TRBV5-1 and TRBJ2-7, with D possibly matching TRBD1 (5 bases). This CDR3 is 14 amino acids long. The germline V and J ends were trimmed by 4 bases and 2 bases, with 13 bases remaining between them. CDR1 is SGHRS, CDR2 YFSETQ, per germline. As DNA, the CDR3 is TGCGCCAGCAGCCTGGAGTCGACAGCCTACGAGCAGTACTTC. Translation: CASSLESTAYEQYF.

This clone was counted only a few times. The V call is TRBV2, the J call TRBJ2-7, with 9 bases identical to TRBD2. CDR1 is SNHLY, CDR2 FYNNEI, per germline. V shed 8 bases, J shed 7 bases, and the junction held 18 bases outside the gene matches. The CDR3 is 16 amino acids. CDR3: CASQRAGREGPGEQYF. The CDR3 DNA reads as TGTGCCAGCCAGAGGGCTGGGCGGGAGGGCCCGGGTGAGCAGTACTTC.

The gene calls are TRBV5-1 and TRBJ2-4; 8 bases map to TRBD1. The CDR3 is 15 residues long. The V gene's germline CDR1 is SGHRS and CDR2 YFSETQ. V gave up 2 bases and J gave up 3 bases; unmatched junction bases: 4. For the CDR3, the DNA is TGCGCCAGCAGCTTTCAGGGGGCTGACAAAAACATTCAGTACTTC. This codes for CASSFQGADKNIQYF.

This clone was found a few times. V usage is TRBV19 and J usage is TRBJ2-1, with 7 bases lining up with TRBD2. Germline assignment: CDR1 LNHDA and CDR2 SQIVND (reference sequence). V gave up 8 bases and J gave up 2 bases; unmatched junction bases: 9. CDR3 length: 15 residues. CDR3 sequence reads: CASQGLRAAYNEQFF. DNA for the CDR3: TGTGCCAGTCAGGGACTACGTGCTGCCTACAATGAGCAGTTCTTC.

The CDR3 nucleotides read TGCGCCAGCGGCAAAGACAGGGTCAATGAGCAGTTCTTC. Residues: CASGKDRVNEQFF. This chain links TRBV5-1 with TRBJ2-1; 7 nucleotides line up with TRBD1. J gave up 6 bases and V 7 bases, and 7 bases lay outside the gene matches. CDR3 length: 13 residues. Per germline, CDR1 SGHRS and CDR2 YFSETQ.

The chain is built from TRBV19 and TRBJ2-3, with 7 bases aligning to TRBD1. The CDR3 covers 15 residues. Germline V CDR1 and CDR2: LNHDA, SQIVND (reference sequence). V lost 6 bases and J lost 4; bases outside the gene matches: 10. The CDR3 DNA reads as TGTGCCAGTAGGCCGAACAGGGGTGGCGCAGATACGCAGTATTTT. Translation: CASRPNRGGADTQYF. Using reference TRBV19 and TRBJ2-3 for the parts outside the CDR3, the full variable domain is DGGITQSPKYLFRKEGQNVTLSCEQNLNHDAMYWYRQDPGQGLRLIYYSQIVNDFQKGDIAEGYSVSREKKESFPLTVTSAQKNPTAFYLCASRPNRGGADTQYFGPGTRLTVL.

This clone was counted only a few times. The chain carries TRBV18 and TRBJ2-1; the match to TRBD1 covers 8 bases. V gave up 1 base and J gave up 8 bases; unmatched junction bases: 7. CDR1 and CDR2 (germline): KGHSH, LQKENI. The CDR3 extends over 15 amino acids. CDR3 sequence reads: CASSPRAGGLDEQFF. The CDR3 DNA reads TGTGCCAGCTCACCACGGGCAGGGGGCTTAGATGAGCAGTTCTTC.

This clone was counted between two and nine times. This chain joins TRBV29-1 and TRBJ1-1; D is undetermined. V lost 2 bases and J lost 6, with 13 bases in between. The length of the CDR3 is 13 residues. CDR1 SQVTM and CDR2 ANQGSEA come from the germline V gene. CDR3 DNA sequence: TGCAGCGTTGAACAAGGATGGGAGGCTGAAGCTTTCTTT. Protein: CSVEQGWEAEAFF.

This clone was seen more than once but under ten times. This sample includes further DNA sequences coding for the same CDR3. The rearrangement links TRBV5-1 to TRBJ2-7; TRBD1 matches 9 bases. Germline-derived CDR1 and CDR2 are SGHRS and YFSETQ. J gave up 2 bases and V 4 bases, and 4 bases lay outside the gene matches. This CDR3 region has 14 residues. CDR3 nucleotides: TGCGCCAGCAGCCTGGGACAGGGTCCCTACGAGCAGTACTTC. This codes for CASSLGQGPYEQYF.

The chain joins TRBV7-2 to TRBJ2-7, with D maybe TRBD1 (5 bases). Trimming took 5 bases from V and 2 from J, leaving 13 bases between them. Germline V CDR1 and CDR2: SGHTA, FQGNSA. The CDR3 is 14 residues long. The CDR3 sequence: CASSLTQGAYEQYF. DNA for the CDR3: TGTGCCAGCAGCCTCACCCAGGGTGCCTACGAGCAGTACTTC. Supplemented by reference TRBV7-2 and TRBJ2-7, the full variable domain reads GAGVSQSPSNKVTEKGKDVELRCDPISGHTALYWYRQSLGQGLEFLIYFQGNSAPDKSGLPSDRFSAERTGGSVSTLTIQRTQQEDSAVYLCASSLTQGAYEQYFGPGTRLTVT.

This clone was counted a few times. The rearrangement links TRBV4-1 to TRBJ2-5; 8 bases agree with TRBD2. Per germline, CDR1 MGHRA and CDR2 YSYEKL. J lost 1 base, V lost 4 bases, and 11 bases had no gene match. The CDR3 totals 17 residues. In DNA, the CDR3 is TGCGCCAGCAGCCCCTCGGGAGGGGCTAGCCCCCAAGAGACCCAGTACTTC. It translates to CASSPSGGASPQETQYF.

This sequence joins TRBV7-2 and TRBJ1-4; D is ambiguous. This CDR3 spans 13 amino acids. Germline V gene lookup returns CDR1 SGHTA and CDR2 FQGNSA. V shed 7 bases and J shed 8 bases, with 14 bases lying between them. CDR3 coding DNA: TGTGCCAGCATTGGTGGGCCCCAGGAAAAACTGTTTTTT. Translation: CASIGGPQEKLFF.

The chain combines TRBV6-5 with TRBJ2-6, with a weak D call TRBD1 (5 bases). Germline values: CDR1 MNHEY, CDR2 SVGAGI. This CDR3 has 16 residues. The ends were cut back, 2 bases at V and 2 bases at J, with 10 bases in the middle. CDR3 sequence (DNA): TGTGCCAGCAGTTACCAGGGTGTGACTGGGGCCAACGTCCTGACTTTC. Its protein product is CASSYQGVTGANVLTF.

The gene calls are TRBV30 and TRBJ1-5, with a tentative D call TRBD1 (5 bases). The CDR3 runs 14 residues. V lost 0 bases, J lost 4 bases, and 10 bases lay in between. Germline values: CDR1 GTSNPN, CDR2 SVGIG (reference sequence). The CDR3 loop reads CAWSVGGTNQPQHF. CDR3 in DNA: TGTGCCTGGAGTGTAGGAGGGACTAATCAGCCCCAGCATTTT.

For the CDR3, the DNA is TGTGCCAGCAGTGACCGAGCGGGATCTAGGGAGCAGTTCTTC. Amino acids: CASSDRAGSREQFF. This rearrangement joins TRBV2 to TRBJ2-1, with TRBD2 matching over 7 bases. Germline V gene sequence: CDR1 SNHLY, CDR2 FYNNEI. The CDR3 sequence is 14 residues long. V gave up 3 bases and J gave up 10 bases; unmatched junction bases: 9. The whole variable domain, remainder taken from reference TRBV2 and TRBJ2-1, is EPEVTQTPSHQVTQMGQEVILRCVPISNHLYFYWYRQILGQKVEFLVSFYNNEISEKSEIFDDQFSVERPDGSNFTLKIRSTKLEDSAMYFCASSDRAGSREQFFGPGTRLTVL.

This chain connects TRBV6-5 to TRBJ1-6; D is possibly TRBD1 (5 bases). This CDR3 spans 15 amino acids. Germline assignment: CDR1 MNHEY and CDR2 SVGAGI. V lost 2 bases and J lost 9, with 14 bases in between. In DNA form, the CDR3 reads TGTGCCAGCAGTTACCGGGGGAAGAGTGGTTCACCCCTCCACTTT. Translating it yields CASSYRGKSGSPLHF.

The CDR3 nucleotides read TGTGCCTGGTCCACCCGACAGGGCCTTAATGAAAAACTGTTTTTT. This translates into CAWSTRQGLNEKLFF. The chain couples TRBV30 to TRBJ1-4; 7 bases map to TRBD1. V shed 5 bases, J shed 4 bases, and the junction held 10 bases outside the gene matches. CDR1 GTSNPN and CDR2 SVGIG come from the germline V gene (reference sequence). The CDR3 extends over 15 amino acids.